The sequence of this T cell receptor beta chain was determined in a study of blood T cell repertoires in COVID-19. Original data processing: Reference gene primer amplification in the assay estimated nucleated cell counts. The protocol was immunoSEQ multiplex PCR, while the TCRdb copy is restricted to in-frame clones and leaves out a portion. From that table come the V and J calls and clone size; the DNA was used to work out D and trimming. The sample yields 55,000 to 75,000 clones, around 87% seen once. Trimming left V 3 bases short and J 7 bases short, with 10 bases between. CDR1 and CDR2 (germline): SGHNT, YENEEA. The CDR3 sequence is 13 residues long.

This clonotype was obtained from a man aged 50-60 years with active COVID-19. The chain has TRBV11-3 and TRBJ2-1; D is perhaps TRBD2 (5 bases). What was sequenced was peripheral blood. This CDR3 reads CASSFRGTNEQFF. In DNA, the CDR3 is TGTGCCAGCAGCTTCCGGGGAACTAATGAGCAGTTCTTC.